Listed here is a single T cell receptor beta chain. Its antigen is not identified. In the same sample, other DNA sequences code for this CDR3. RNA was isolated and reverse transcribed to cDNA, the sequencing template. The protocol was immunoSEQ multiplex PCR, while the TCRdb copy is restricted to in-frame clones and leaves out a portion. The sample has around 150,000 clones, 65% seen once; the top ten hold approximately 0.91%. Specified treatment: oral pan-JAK inhibitor, 5-10 mg twice daily. The data derive from a study of CD8+ T cells in alopecia areata. Whole-study context: Treated patients were dosed with oral tofacitinib, taking 5 to 10 mg twice daily.

The germline CDR1 and CDR2 sequences are SQVTM and ANQGSEA. After removal of 8 bases from V and 3 bases from J, the junction contained 10 bases not matched to a gene. This CDR3 spans 14 amino acids. Study observations and caveats: Links between baseline CD8+ expansion and response need larger treated cohorts. Many expanded lesional clones persisted in scalp and blood during tofacitinib treatment.

Sequencing used CD4+ T cells sorted from blood, obtained at week 4, from a patient treated with tofacitinib. This chain joins TRBV29-1 and TRBJ2-5; 9 nucleotides match TRBD2. This TCR derives from a human donor with alopecia areata. DNA for the CDR3: TGCAGCATCCGGGATAGCGGGGGAGAAGAGACCCAGTACTTC. It yields the protein CSIRDSGGEETQYF.